This record covers a single T cell receptor beta chain. Its antigen is currently unknown. The sample is drawn from a study of T cell responses to AZD1222 COVID-19 vaccine. Findings and limits, study-wide: CD4 TCRs associated with vaccination spanned spike, dominating at 160-218 and 743-854. Donors were chiefly white British, with a greater number of females, and clonal diversity was perhaps underestimated.

Sequenced by immunoSEQ multiplex PCR; TCRdb stores in-frame clones only, minus some. The sample records 85,000 to 100,000 clones, more than 80% being singletons. V lost 6 bases and J 1 base, leaving 10 bases between the germline ends. The CDR3 contains 15 residues. The germline CDR1 and CDR2 sequences are MDHEN and SYDVKM. This TCR came from an adult in good health. The source material was peripheral blood, sampled on day 0 of AZD1222 vaccination. The chain is built from TRBV28 and TRBJ2-6; TRBD1 is a possible D gene (6 bases). The DNA for the CDR3 is TGTGCCAGCAGCCTCCAGGGGTCTGGGGCCAACGTCCTGACTTTC. Translation gives CASSLQGSGANVLTF.